One and the same sample provided the 25 T cell receptor beta chains below, sequenced in a study of T cell clonality in common variable immunodeficiency. Study results and caveats: In common variable immunodeficiency, TCR beta chains reportedly carried fewer deletions and N-nucleotide insertions.

Clones were read by immunoSEQ multiplex PCR, and TCRdb kept only the in-frame ones, dropping some. The repertoire has about 28,000 clones, none seen only once; the ten largest take approximately 3.1%. What these receptors recognize is not known. The sample taken for sequencing was peripheral blood mononuclear cells. Receptors were obtained from a human donor with common variable immunodeficiency.

This clone was detected a few times. The CDR3 end falls 3 residues outside the read, so it is completed with the germline J gene. V and J are TRBV2 and TRBJ2-4, with D perhaps TRBD2 (5 bases). This CDR3 region has 19 residues. The germline V gene encodes CDR1 SNHLY and CDR2 FYNNEI. The V end lost 7 bases, the J end lost 0 bases, and 25 bases lay between the germline ends. The CDR3 loop reads CASKLYLARTALAKNIQYF. The CDR3 bases that were read are TGTGCCAGCAAACTTTACTTAGCCAGGACTGCCCTAGCCAAAAACATT.

This clone was seen a handful of times. The read is 3 residues too short to cover the CDR3 end, so that end is filled in from the germline J gene. The chain employs TRBV19 and TRBJ2-5; D is perhaps TRBD1 or TRBD2 (6 bases each). Germline loops: CDR1 LNHDA, CDR2 SQIVND (reference sequence). V was trimmed by 4 bases and J by 7 bases, leaving 19 bases between them. The CDR3 covers 15 residues. CDR3 DNA, as far as it was read: TGTGCCAGTAGTACTCAGGGGCGGACCGGGAGGACC. This encodes CASSTQGRTGRT. The entire CDR3 reads CASSTQGRTGRTQYF.

Notes on this clone: Read coverage stops 3 residues before the CDR3 terminus; the germline J gene supplies the remainder. V and J are TRBV2 and TRBJ1-2; D is possibly TRBD1 (6 bases). The CDR3 is 13 residues long. Germline CDR1 reads SNHLY; CDR2 reads FYNNEI. V was shortened by 2 bases and J by 4 bases, with 8 bases between the two germline ends. The part of the CDR3 DNA that was read is TGTGCCAGCAGTGAAAAAGGGGGCTATGGC. It translates to CASSEKGGYG. The entire CDR3 is CASSEKGGYGYTF.

At least ten counts were recorded for this clone. The CDR3 end is not reached by the read, which stops 3 residues before it; the germline J gene fills it in. The chain links TRBV7-3 to TRBJ2-1; 9 bases line up with TRBD1. The V and J ends lost 5 bases and 6 bases, in that order; junction bases with no gene match: 11. This CDR3 is 16 amino acids long. Germline values: CDR1 SGHTA, CDR2 FQGTGA. The CDR3 DNA, read in part, is TGTGCCAGCAGCGGAGACTCCGGGACAGGGTCCAATGAG. Residues: CASSGDSGTGSNE. The full CDR3 is CASSGDSGTGSNEQFF.

This clone was seen a handful of times. The read falls 3 residues short of the CDR3 end, and the missing part is taken from the germline J gene. J is TRBJ1-5 and V is TRBV18, with 9 bases fitting TRBD1. Per germline, CDR1 KGHSH and CDR2 LQKENI. This CDR3 is built from 16 residues. J lost 2 bases, V lost 4 bases, and 6 bases had no gene match. The CDR3 DNA, read in part, is TGTGCCAGCTCACTGGATTACAGGGGGCGCAATCAGCCC. As protein: CASSLDYRGRNQP. The whole CDR3 reads CASSLDYRGRNQPQHF.

This clone came up a few times. The CDR3 goes on 3 residues after the read ends, and that part is filled in from the germline J gene. V is TRBV7-6 and J is TRBJ2-3; tentative D call: TRBD2 (5 bases). V was cut by 1 base and J by 5 bases, with 10 bases left in between. Germline CDR1 SGHVS, CDR2 FNYEAQ. CDR3 size: 14 residues. The CDR3 bases that were read are TGTGCCAGCAGCTTAGACCAGGCGGGAGATACG. Its protein is CASSLDQAGDT. In full, the CDR3 is CASSLDQAGDTQYF.

In its sample, this clone was seen many times. Here the CDR3 reads CSATTSSYNEQFF. The sequenced part of the CDR3 DNA is TGCAGTGCGACGACTAGCTCCTACAATGAG. The chain joins TRBV20-1 to TRBJ2-1, with D possibly matching TRBD2 (6 bases). The CDR3 is cut off 3 residues early in the read; its end comes from the germline J gene. There are 13 residues in the CDR3. In germline, CDR1 is DFQATT, CDR2 SNEGSKA (reference sequence). Trimming left V 6 bases short and J 0 bases short, with 9 bases between.

For this clone: Read coverage stops 3 residues before the CDR3 terminus; the germline J gene supplies the remainder. The chain joins TRBV19 to TRBJ2-5; D possibly corresponds to TRBD1 (5 bases). Germline V CDR1 and CDR2: LNHDA, SQIVND (reference sequence). CDR3 length equals 12 residues. V lost 10 bases, J lost 4 bases, and 13 bases lay in between. CDR3 in amino acids: CATQGFGETQYF. The sequenced part of the CDR3 DNA is TGTGCCACTCAGGGTTTTGGAGAGACC.

Comment on this clone: Sequencing ends 3 residues short of the CDR3 end; the germline J gene provides the rest. The chain is built from TRBV7-2 and TRBJ1-6; 7 nucleotides line up with TRBD1. CDR1 is SGHTA, CDR2 FQGNSA, per germline. V lost 5 bases, J lost 8 bases, and 3 bases stayed unmatched. The CDR3 covers 13 residues. The CDR3 bases that were read are TGTGCCAGCAGCGTAGGGGGCTATTCACCC. Translated: CASSVGGYSP. The full CDR3 protein is CASSVGGYSPLHF.

CDR3 residues: CASSLAGGAVNSPLHF. Incomplete CDR3 DNA: TGTGCCAGCAGCTTAGCGGGAGGGGCTGTCAATTCACCC. This chain links TRBV7-2 with TRBJ1-6, with a possible D match to TRBD1 (5 bases). Read data end 3 residues before the CDR3 end; the end is taken from the germline J gene. V lost 0 bases to trimming and J lost 7 bases, with 13 bases between them. The CDR3 has 16 amino acids. Germline CDR1 is SGHTA and CDR2 is FQGNSA.

This clone was seen repeatedly, ten times or more. The sequence runs out 3 residues before the end of the CDR3; the remainder is reconstructed from the germline J gene. The chain carries TRBV7-3 and TRBJ2-1; D might be TRBD2 (6 bases). The CDR3 runs to 14 residues. Germline V gives CDR1 SGHTA, CDR2 FQGTGA. The ends were cut back, 5 bases at V and 5 bases at J, with 13 bases in the middle. The CDR3 bases that were read are TGTGCCAGCAGCCGCCTCGGGGAGGACAATGAG. Amino acid sequence: CASSRLGEDNE. The whole CDR3 reads CASSRLGEDNEQFF.

Details on this clone: The DNA ends 3 residues before the CDR3 does, and the rest of the CDR3 is filled in from the germline J gene. V usage is TRBV5-1 and J usage is TRBJ1-6; possible D gene TRBD1, 5 bases. Trimming pared 4 bases from V and 10 bases from J, leaving 15 bases between. This CDR3 comprises 14 residues. Germline CDR1 is SGHRS and CDR2 is YFSETQ. The covered CDR3 bases are TGCGCCAGCAGCCTTGGGACTGGACGGTCACCC. Translation: CASSLGTGRSP. The full CDR3 protein is CASSLGTGRSPLHF.

In this sample, this clone turned up a few times. The CDR3 end lies 3 residues beyond the end of the read and is filled in from the germline J gene. J is TRBJ1-2 and V is TRBV19; tentative D call: TRBD1 (6 bases). Germline CDR1 reads LNHDA; CDR2 reads SQIVND (reference sequence). The V gene lost 10 bases and the J gene lost 4 bases, with 19 bases spanning the gap. This CDR3 comprises 14 residues. Incomplete CDR3 DNA: TGTGCCACTAACAGGGAACTCGGTGTCTATGGC. Translating it yields CATNRELGVYG. The whole CDR3 region reads CATNRELGVYGYTF.

Notes on this clone: The missing CDR3 end, 3 residues past where the read stops, is filled in from the germline J gene. The genes are TRBV20-1 and TRBJ1-6, with 7 positions matching TRBD1. This CDR3 has 16 amino acids. V gave up 5 bases and J gave up 0 bases; unmatched junction bases: 7. CDR1 DFQATT and CDR2 SNEGSKA come from the germline V gene (reference sequence). CDR3 in amino acids: CSAQGGRSSYNSPLHF. The CDR3 DNA, read in part, is TGCAGTGCTCAAGGGGGCAGGAGCTCCTATAATTCACCC.

This clone has more than one count but fewer than ten. The CDR3 DNA, read in part, is TGTGCCAGCAGTGGCTTGGGCGGGGGATCCTACGAG. It yields the protein CASSGLGGGSYE. The full-length CDR3 reads as CASSGLGGGSYEQYF. This chain uses TRBV6-1 with TRBJ2-7; 7 positions match TRBD2. The read ends 3 residues before the CDR3 terminus; that terminus is restored from the germline J gene. V trimming: 4 bases; J trimming: 1 base; junction bases outside the gene matches: 7. Germline V gives CDR1 MNHNS, CDR2 SASEGT. The CDR3 sequence is 15 residues long.

Of note for this clone: The CDR3 goes on 3 residues after the read ends, and that part is filled in from the germline J gene. This chain joins TRBV19 and TRBJ2-3, with D maybe TRBD2 (6 bases). Germline V lookup: CDR1 LNHDA, CDR2 SQIVND (reference sequence). The CDR3 loop spans 14 amino acids. V was shortened by 5 bases and J by 2 bases, with 11 bases between the two germline ends. The covered CDR3 bases are TGTGCCAGTAGTCTTGGGGGGAACACAGATACG. Protein sequence: CASSLGGNTDT. The full CDR3 sequence reads CASSLGGNTDTQYF.

In regard to this clone: The observed sequence ends 3 residues before the CDR3 terminus, with the missing tail filled in from the germline J gene. The chain joins TRBV19 to TRBJ2-7; no definite D call. V dropped 3 bases and J dropped 4 bases, with 7 bases sitting between them. The CDR3 runs to 12 residues. Per germline, CDR1 LNHDA and CDR2 SQIVND (reference sequence). Partial CDR3 DNA: TGTGCCAGTAGTATCCCCGGGTACGAG. Translating gives CASSIPGYE. In full, the CDR3 is CASSIPGYEQYF.

This clone has a handful of counts. The read terminates 3 residues before the CDR3 end, so the remaining end is supplied by the germline J gene. The J gene is TRBJ2-2, the V gene TRBV30; D not certain. The CDR3 consists of 13 residues. V was trimmed by 0 bases and J by 5 bases, leaving 7 bases between them. Germline V CDR1 and CDR2: GTSNPN, SVGIG (reference sequence). The CDR3 reads CAWSVVATGELFF. The CDR3 bases that were read are TGTGCCTGGAGTGTAGTGGCAACCGGGGAG.

At least ten counts were recorded for this clone. The CDR3 end lies 3 residues beyond the end of the read and is filled in from the germline J gene. This chain connects TRBV5-6 to TRBJ2-3; D possibly corresponds to TRBD2 (6 bases). The CDR3 totals 15 residues. Germline CDR1 reads SGHDT; CDR2 reads YYEEEE. V shed 4 bases and J shed 0 bases, with 12 bases lying between them. Partial CDR3 DNA: TGTGCCAGCAGCGCGGGCGGGACTAGCACAGATACG. This sequence encodes CASSAGGTSTDT. The entire CDR3 protein reads CASSAGGTSTDTQYF.

Worth noting for this clone: The CDR3 end falls 3 residues outside the read, so it is completed with the germline J gene. The chain is built from TRBV6-1 and TRBJ2-1, with 7 positions matching TRBD2. The CDR3 covers 14 residues. Germline CDR1 and CDR2: MNHNS and SASEGT. Trimming removed 4 bases from V and 7 bases from J; junction bases left unmatched: 7. CDR3 protein: CASSALTSWNEQFF. The sequenced part of the CDR3 DNA is TGTGCCAGCAGTGCCCTGACTAGCTGGAATGAG.

In this sample, this clone is large (0.1 to 1%). The read ends 3 residues shy of where the CDR3 ends; the end is completed using the germline J gene. The gene calls are TRBV5-5 and TRBJ2-5; a possible D gene is TRBD2 (5 bases). V was trimmed by 1 base and J by 5 bases, leaving 9 bases between them. CDR1 SGHKS and CDR2 YYEKEE come from the germline V gene (reference sequence). CDR3 length equals 13 residues. The CDR3 region is CASSLPGKETQYF. The part of the CDR3 DNA that was read is TGTGCCAGCAGCTTGCCGGGGAAGGAGACC.

This clone was observed a handful of times. The read gets to within 3 residues of the CDR3 end, and the germline J gene fills in the rest. The chain carries TRBV18 and TRBJ2-7, with 8 bases that match TRBD1. CDR3 length: 15 amino acids. V dropped 3 bases and J dropped 3; count of bases not matched to a gene: 7. From germline, CDR1 is KGHSH and CDR2 LQKENI. The sequenced CDR3 bases are TGTGCCAGCTCACCCGGGACAGGTAAATACTACGAG. Translating gives CASSPGTGKYYE. The complete CDR3 reads CASSPGTGKYYEQYF.

Ten or more counts support this clone. The CDR3 goes on 3 residues after the read ends, and that part is filled in from the germline J gene. The chain recombines TRBV11-2 with TRBJ2-5; D unclear. Germline V gives CDR1 SGHAT, CDR2 FQNNGV. Trimming took off 5 bases at V and 3 bases at J, with 13 bases between the two ends. This CDR3 spans 14 amino acids. Incomplete CDR3 DNA: TGTGCCAGCAGCCCCACTACCTTTAAAGAGACC. Translating gives CASSPTTFKET. The full CDR3 protein reads CASSPTTFKETQYF.

This clone was counted only a few times. The read terminates 3 residues before the CDR3 end, so the remaining end is supplied by the germline J gene. J is TRBJ1-6 and V is TRBV30; TRBD1 matches at 8 bases. The CDR3 extends over 17 amino acids. From germline, CDR1 is GTSNPN and CDR2 SVGIG (reference sequence). J gave up 2 bases and V 0 bases, and 6 bases lay outside the gene matches. CDR3 DNA (partial): TGTGCCTGGAGTGTCAGGGGGCCCGTCGCCTATAATTCACCC. Protein: CAWSVRGPVAYNSP. The whole CDR3 sequence is CAWSVRGPVAYNSPLHF.

Details on this clone: The sequenced fragment ends 3 residues before the CDR3 boundary, so the rest is inferred from the germline J gene. The rearrangement uses TRBV19 and TRBJ2-1, with D possibly being TRBD1 (6 bases). CDR1 is LNHDA, CDR2 SQIVND, per germline (reference sequence). V lost 3 bases and J lost 6, with 12 bases in between. The CDR3 runs 14 residues. Incomplete CDR3 DNA: TGTGCCAGTAGTATTTTAGGACAGCTCAATGAG. It encodes CASSILGQLNE. The whole CDR3 is CASSILGQLNEQFF.